One and the same sample provided the 27 T cell receptor beta chains below, sequenced in a study of identical twins. MiXCR was run by TCRdb on the 5' RACE reads, yielding one entry per CDR3 protein. The data show around 1.7 million distinct CDR3 sequences, 32% seen once. The sequencing input was cord blood. Source of these receptors: a newborn girl in good health.

This rearrangement joins TRBV10-3 to TRBJ2-3; D is possibly TRBD2 (5 bases). The CDR3 consists of 15 residues. Trimming removed 6 bases at V and 0 bases at J, with 13 bases between. Per the germline V gene, CDR1 is ENHRY and CDR2 is SYGVKD. Here the CDR3 DNA reads TGTGCCATCAGCGCGAAAGCGGCGAGCACAGATACGCAGTATTTT. It specifies CAISAKAASTDTQYF.

This clonotype was picked up many times. The J gene is TRBJ2-7, the V gene TRBV6-5, with 10 bases matching TRBD2. This CDR3 is 13 amino acids long. Looked up from germline, CDR1 is MNHEY and CDR2 is SVGAGI. V was clipped by 6 bases and J by 3 bases; unmatched bases: 2. CDR3 coding DNA: TGTGCCAGCAGAAAGCGGGAGGGCTACGAGCAGTACTTC. Translation: CASRKREGYEQYF.

The chain carries TRBV4-1 and TRBJ1-5, with 7 bases that match TRBD1. This CDR3 has 14 residues. J gave up 3 bases and V 3 bases, and 2 bases lay outside the gene matches. The germline V gene encodes CDR1 MGHRA and CDR2 YSYEKL. CDR3 protein: CASSQTGFNQPQHF. The DNA for the CDR3 is TGCGCCAGCAGCCAGACAGGGTTCAATCAGCCCCAGCATTTT.

CDR3 in DNA: TGTGCCAGCAGCCCTAGCGGGGGGCGGGCTGAAGCTTTCTTT. Translating gives CASSPSGGRAEAFF. J is TRBJ1-1 and V is TRBV27, with a possible D match to TRBD1 (6 bases). In germline, CDR1 is MNHEY, CDR2 SMNVEV (reference sequence). The CDR3 is made up of 14 amino acids. Trimming shortened V by 6 bases and J by 6 bases, and 17 bases separated the two germline ends.

The J gene is TRBJ1-3, the V gene TRBV20-1, with TRBD1 matching 7 bases. This CDR3 has 13 residues. In germline, CDR1 is DFQATT, CDR2 SNEGSKA (reference sequence). Germline trimming cut 6 bases from V and 2 bases from J; bases unmatched to any gene: 4. CDR3 amino acids: CSALGGPGNTIYF. Written as DNA, the CDR3 is TGCAGTGCCTTAGGGGGCCCTGGAAACACCATATATTTT.

V gene TRBV15 combines with J gene TRBJ1-1; D not resolved. The CDR3 is 14 residues long. V was trimmed by 0 bases and J by 1 base, leaving 6 bases between them. In germline, CDR1 is LNHNV, CDR2 YYDKDF (reference sequence). The CDR3 nucleotides are TGTGCCACCAGCAGAGATGCGGGGAACACTGAAGCTTTCTTT. As protein: CATSRDAGNTEAFF.

This clonotype was seen a few times. CDR3 sequence reads: CASSDLDRGTDTQYF. The CDR3 nucleotides read TGTGCCAGCAGTGACTTGGACAGGGGTACAGATACGCAGTATTTT. The chain links TRBV2 to TRBJ2-3, with TRBD1 matching over 9 bases. The germline V gene encodes CDR1 SNHLY and CDR2 FYNNEI. Trimming cost V 3 bases and J 3 bases; bases outside gene matches: 4. This CDR3 has 15 amino acids.

This clonotype was seen a few times. This chain connects TRBV6-6 to TRBJ1-4; 9 bases agree with TRBD1. V was clipped by 5 bases and J by 1 base; unmatched bases: 2. The CDR3 is 15 residues long. The V gene's germline CDR1 is MNHNY and CDR2 SVGAGI (reference sequence). The CDR3 loop is CASSGQGLTNEKLFF. The CDR3 nucleotides are TGTGCCAGCAGTGGACAGGGGTTAACTAATGAAAAACTGTTTTTT.

V gene TRBV12-3 or TRBV12-4 combines with J gene TRBJ2-5, with D perhaps matching TRBD1 (5 bases). The CDR3 has 14 residues. With 5 bases removed from V and 0 bases from J, the gap between germline ends came to 10 bases. CDR3 nucleotide sequence: TGTGCCAGCAGTATTTGGGGCGACCAAGAGACCCAGTACTTC. This gives the protein CASSIWGDQETQYF.

The chain links TRBV7-2 to TRBJ2-2; 7 bases fit TRBD2. V shed 6 bases, J shed 0 bases, and the junction held 4 bases outside the gene matches. The CDR3 is 15 amino acids. Germline CDR1 is SGHTA and CDR2 is FQGNSA. This chain's CDR3 is CASRPSGSNTGELFF. CDR3 DNA sequence: TGTGCCAGCAGGCCTAGCGGATCGAACACCGGGGAGCTGTTTTTT.

The gene calls are TRBV7-2 and TRBJ1-1; TRBD1 agrees at 9 bases. The V segment lost 1 base and the J segment 7 bases; nucleotides outside the gene matches: 10. Germline loops: CDR1 SGHTA, CDR2 FQGNSA. This CDR3 is 16 amino acids long. The CDR3 nucleotides read TGTGCCAGCAGCTTAGTGGGACAGGGCTTCAATATTGAAGCTTTCTTT. It translates to CASSLVGQGFNIEAFF.

This chain links TRBV11-2 with TRBJ2-5; the D is unclear. This CDR3 has 13 amino acids. CDR1 is SGHAT, CDR2 FQNNGV, per germline. Trimming removed 3 bases at V and 3 bases at J, with 8 bases between. CDR3 loop: CASSFVTKETQYF. CDR3 DNA: TGTGCCAGCAGCTTCGTGACCAAAGAGACCCAGTACTTC. The complete variable domain, with remaining parts taken from reference TRBV11-2 and TRBJ2-5, reads EAGVAQSPRYKIIEKRQSVAFWCNPISGHATLYWYQQILGQGPKLLIQFQNNGVVDDSQLPKDRFSAERLKGVDSTLKIQPAKLEDSAVYLCASSFVTKETQYFGPGTRLLVL.

Details on this clonotype: This may arise from a read error, as a much more abundant clone is one base away. V and J are TRBV29-1 and TRBJ2-1, with no clear D. There are 11 residues in the CDR3. In germline, CDR1 is SQVTM, CDR2 ANQGSEA. Trimming took off 1 base at V and 10 bases at J, with 8 bases between the two ends. CDR3 in amino acids: CSVEVYYEQFF. In DNA form, the CDR3 reads TGCAGCGTTGAAGTTTACTACGAGCAGTTCTTC.

The rearrangement joins TRBV29-1 to TRBJ2-7; no clear D gene. The J call is uncertain, as TRBJ2-5 better fits the DNA end. The germline gives CDR1 SQVTM, CDR2 ANQGSEA. The CDR3 extends over 13 amino acids. CDR3 sequence: CSVVGGGRETQYF. Here the CDR3 DNA reads TGCAGCGTTGTTGGTGGCGGAAGAGAGACCCAGTACTTC.

This clonotype has just a few counts. J is TRBJ2-3 and V is TRBV4-1, with a weak D call TRBD1 (6 bases). Trimming removed 1 base from V and 2 bases from J, with 13 bases in between. Germline V gene sequence: CDR1 MGHRA, CDR2 YSYEKL. This CDR3 has 16 amino acids. CDR3 sequence: CASSQVGRGVTDTQYF. The CDR3 nucleotides are TGCGCCAGCAGCCAAGTAGGCAGGGGCGTCACAGATACGCAGTATTTT.

The chain has TRBV29-1 and TRBJ2-7, with D possibly TRBD1 on 6 matching bases. Deletions cut 3 bases from V and 1 base from J, with 10 bases between. This CDR3 is 13 amino acids long. Looked up from germline, CDR1 is SQVTM and CDR2 is ANQGSEA. The chain's CDR3 is CSVEGDTSYEQYF. The CDR3 DNA reads as TGCAGCGTTGAGGGGGACACTTCCTACGAGCAGTACTTC.

The V and J genes are TRBV6-1 and TRBJ1-4; possibly TRBD1 for D (5 bases). The CDR3 consists of 18 residues. V lost 6 bases, J lost 0 bases, and 20 bases lay in between. CDR1 is MNHNS, CDR2 SASEGT, per germline. The DNA of the CDR3 is TGTGCCAGCAGCCCTTTTGGGGGGGGAGTTGCAACTAATGAAAAACTGTTTTTT. This translates into CASSPFGGGVATNEKLFF.

In this sample, this clonotype turned up a few times. The CDR3 coding sequence is TGCGCCAGCAGCTTGGTGGGCTCCTATAATTCACCCCTCCACTTT. Protein: CASSLVGSYNSPLHF. The chain links TRBV5-1 to TRBJ1-6; D is uncertain. From germline, CDR1 is SGHRS and CDR2 YFSETQ. The CDR3 sequence is 15 residues long. Between the trimmed V and J ends, which lost 0 bases and 0 bases, there was a span of 4 bases. The variable domain in full, completed from reference TRBV5-1 and TRBJ1-6, reads KAGVTQTPRYLIKTRGQQVTLSCSPISGHRSVSWYQQTPGQGLQFLFEYFSETQRNKGNFPGRFSGRQFSNSRSEMNVSTLELGDSALYLCASSLVGSYNSPLHFGNGTRLTVT.

This clonotype was counted once. This chain links TRBV5-1 with TRBJ1-5, with D hard to call. Germline V gene data show CDR1 as SGHRS and CDR2 as YFSETQ. This CDR3 contains 13 residues. Trimming removed 0 bases from V and 3 bases from J, with 4 bases in between. The CDR3 bases are TGCGCCAGCAGCTTGGTACCCAATCAGCCCCAGCATTTT. Translation gives CASSLVPNQPQHF.

The chain uses TRBV27 and TRBJ2-1; D perhaps matches TRBD1 (6 bases). The V end lost 6 bases, the J end lost 4 bases, and 22 bases lay between the germline ends. CDR1 and CDR2 from the germline V gene are MNHEY and SMNVEV (reference sequence). The CDR3 contains 17 residues. CDR3: CASSPPPGTPSYNEQFF. The CDR3 DNA reads TGTGCCAGCAGCCCTCCCCCAGGGACACCATCATACAATGAGCAGTTCTTC.

The chain employs TRBV24-1 and TRBJ1-2; D may be TRBD1 (6 bases). The CDR3 is 15 amino acids. CDR1 KGHDR and CDR2 SFDVKD come from the germline V gene. The ends were cut back, 4 bases at V and 0 bases at J, with 11 bases in the middle. This CDR3 reads CATSDPRQANYGYTF. CDR3 DNA: TGTGCCACCAGTGACCCTCGACAGGCTAACTATGGCTACACCTTC.

This clonotype was counted at least ten times. Its ends do not fully match the called genes, so a read error is possible. V and J are TRBV5-1 and TRBJ1-5, with a weak D call TRBD1 (5 bases). This CDR3 has 15 amino acids. From germline, CDR1 is SGHRS and CDR2 YFSETQ. CDR3 nucleotides: TGTGCCAGCAGTTTAAGCGGGGGAAGCAATCAGCCCCAGCATTTT. This sequence encodes CASSLSGGSNQPQHF. The complete variable domain, with remaining parts taken from reference TRBV5-1 and TRBJ1-5, reads KAGVTQTPRYLIKTRGQQVTLSCSPISGHRSVSWYQQTPGQGLQFLFEYFSETQRNKGNFPGRFSGRQFSNSRSEMNVSTLELGDSALYLCASSLSGGSNQPQHFGDGTRLSIL.

This clonotype was counted between two and nine times. CDR3 coding DNA: TGCAGTGCTAGCCGCCCCAGGGTGGGACACAATGAGCAGTTCTTC. As protein: CSASRPRVGHNEQFF. The rearrangement links TRBV20-1 to TRBJ2-1; the D gene could be TRBD1 or TRBD2 (5 bases each). CDR1 and CDR2 (germline): DFQATT, SNEGSKA (reference sequence). V was trimmed by 3 bases and J by 5 bases, leaving 17 bases between them. The CDR3 is 15 amino acids.

This clonotype came up a few times. This rearrangement joins TRBV21-1 to TRBJ1-5; whether TRBD1, the table's D call, matches the DNA was not checked. TRBV21-1 is a pseudogene locus. The CDR3 loop spans 16 amino acids. The CDR3 sequence is CASSKAGQGSNQPQHF. Here the CDR3 DNA reads TGTGCCAGCAGCAAAGCCGGGCAGGGGTCTAATCAGCCCCAGCATTTT.

The genes are TRBV2 and TRBJ2-3, with TRBD1 matching over 8 bases. V was clipped by 3 bases and J by 0 bases; unmatched bases: 5. CDR1 and CDR2 from the germline V gene are SNHLY and FYNNEI. This CDR3 region has 16 residues. The CDR3 bases are TGTGCCAGCAGTGACAGGGGGCGAACTAGCACAGATACGCAGTATTTT. Protein: CASSDRGRTSTDTQYF. The entire variable domain, with the rest obtained from reference TRBV2 and TRBJ2-3, is as follows: EPEVTQTPSHQVTQMGQEVILRCVPISNHLYFYWYRQILGQKVEFLVSFYNNEISEKSEIFDDQFSVERPDGSNFTLKIRSTKLEDSAMYFCASSDRGRTSTDTQYFGPGTRLTVL.

The chain has TRBV14 and TRBJ1-5, with a weak D call TRBD1 (5 bases). This CDR3 comprises 15 residues. Deletions cut 6 bases from V and 4 bases from J, with 16 bases between. From germline, CDR1 is SGHDN and CDR2 FVKESK. The CDR3 nucleotides are TGTGCCAGCAGACCCCGGGACCCCCTGAATCAGCCCCAGCATTTT. It yields the protein CASRPRDPLNQPQHF.

The chain is built from TRBV20-1 and TRBJ2-1; no definite D call. The V gene's germline CDR1 is DFQATT and CDR2 SNEGSKA (reference sequence). Deletions cut 0 bases from V and 9 bases from J, with 15 bases between. The length of the CDR3 is 14 residues. CDR3 in amino acids: CSARDRRRIGEQFF. CDR3 bases: TGCAGTGCTAGAGATAGGAGACGTATCGGTGAGCAGTTCTTC.